The entry that follows covers one T cell receptor (beta chain) sequence. This clone was observed once. There is no known antigen for this receptor. Base qualities are missing; no much larger clone stands one base away. Via the germline V gene, CDR1 is SQVTM and CDR2 ANQGSEA. The CDR3 sequence holds 13 residues, the cysteine and phenylalanine included. Just CDR3 DNA is preserved here, 39 bases in frame from base 1. The data are from a study of cytomegalovirus exposure and HLA in healthy donors (dated by TCRdb to about 2017). At the level of the whole study: An earlier analysis of some 600 of the donors reported 276 Gb of sequence data and some 110 million unique TCR beta sequences obtained from around 190 million T cells. Approximately 300 gigabases of sequencing data and tens of millions of unique TCR sequences were included in an early release covering roughly 600 HLA-typed donors. The genetic ancestry cluster associated with self-reported Caucasian donors included about 81% of the roughly 360 genotyped donors. The aim of the study was to test whether cataloging public T cell receptors could identify signatures of past pathogen exposure. The T cell repertoires of some 670 subjects were profiled by immunosequencing and related to cytomegalovirus serostatus. Along with the roughly 710-subject first cohort, a separate validation cohort of around 120 different subjects was used. The study combined high-throughput TCR immunosequencing, statistical association of individual TCRs with disease status, and machine learning to predict cytomegalovirus infection status. A later analysis re-examined previously published TCR beta repertoires from hundreds of donors and added high-resolution HLA genotyping to investigate patterns of TCR occurrence. The later analysis used no new phenotypic data to find candidate immune exposures, relying instead on TCR beta sequences and their occurrence across donors. An earlier analysis of more than 450 of the donors used high-throughput TCR beta sequencing to judge whether each TCR beta V gene segment behaved as functional or pseudogenic. Donor age, sex, ethnicity and CMV serostatus were collected together with the repertoire data. A later genetic analysis took genome-wide SNP genotypes for about 55% of the roughly 670 donors and used that subset as a discovery cohort. Every discovery cohort repertoire had been produced on one sequencing platform. Class I and class II HLA loci were covered by the typing at four-digit resolution. Typing coverage varied by locus: roughly 629-640 donors for A, B, C, DRB1 and DQB1; approximately 560 for DQA1; more than 600 for DPA1; more than 450 for DPB1. Roughly five DR-DQ haplotypes were handled as single units for association and clustering, since linkage in the cohort was strong. On average, roughly 200,000 unique TCR beta nucleotide sequences were sequenced per donor among more than 350 genotyped donors of the cohort, with about 19% of those sequences being non-productive. Broader findings and caveats from the paper: Immune exposure information for the cohort was limited to CMV serostatus. When HLA alleles, especially DR and DQ, strongly co-occurred, TCR associations were difficult to assign to individual alleles. Most TCR sequences were observed very rarely across donors, whereas some public TCRs were present in many individuals. In a later genetic analysis, a missense DCLRE1C variant was associated with V-gene and J-gene trimming of TCR beta chains, and the association was replicated in an independent cohort. The study listed 150 to 200 TCR beta chains as associated with cytomegalovirus. Correlated functional status among segregating V segments might be attributable to linkage disequilibrium, but an unknown experimental factor could not be ruled out. Because counts were too low, about 17 rarely observed V segments, including chromosome 9 orphons, were excluded from the earlier analysis of fewer than 650 of the donors. Some IMGT-functional V segments, including TRBV6-2 and TRBV6-3, could not be told apart with the 87-base-pair reads, so those segments were excluded. A few of the identified cytomegalovirus-associated TCR beta chains were confirmed in vitro to be specific for cytomegalovirus antigens. In a later analysis, most CMV-associated TCR beta chains were found to appear HLA-restricted, with HLA associations seemingly driven largely by CMV exposure. Only TCR beta chains were sequenced in this cohort, and the absence of alpha or paired-chain data limited detectable features. The sequencing pipeline was judged likely to have produced a cluster of highly shared sequence variants as a technical artifact. Because some donors lacked HLA typing at each locus, the association tests relied only on the typed subset. The presence/absence analyses assumed that sequencing depth was roughly uniform across donors, and that assumption may not be true. A later genetic analysis reported fewer N-insertions in productive TCRs among donors in an Asian-associated ancestry cluster than the roughly 700-donor mean. A later analysis associated 16,951 TCR beta sequences with specific HLA alleles at a false discovery rate of 0.05. In a later analysis, HLA-associated TCR beta chains showed more clonal expansion and lower generation probabilities than non-associated chains that were equally common. The authors suggested that the approach could potentially be generalized to other disease states and immunological phenotypes. Several of the top co-occurrence clusters appeared to be linked to parvovirus B19, influenza, CMV and Epstein-Barr virus, according to a later analysis. Broadly in line with IMGT annotations, most TCR beta V segments showed up in productive rearrangements about 87% or about 30% of the time in an earlier analysis of several hundred of the donors. In both the original and validation cohorts, the classifier was reported to diagnose cytomegalovirus status with high specificity and sensitivity. In a later analysis, TCR association rates were found to vary across HLA loci, with the most associated TCRs seen for DRB1 alleles and the fewest for HLA-C alleles. A further reported finding was that TCR beta sequences accurately predicted the HLA-A and HLA-B alleles for most subjects in the first cohort.

The cohort comprised hundreds of healthy bone marrow donors. Cohort members were all nominally healthy when sampled, although unrecorded immune exposures were likely present. The donor tested CMV seronegative and was one of the 352 seronegative cohort members. Each donor provided a peripheral blood sample, and peripheral blood mononuclear cells were used for TCR beta sequencing. The Qiagen DNeasy Blood Extraction Kit was used to extract genomic DNA from the blood cell samples. Libraries came from the immunoSEQ multiplex PCR assay. The multiplex PCR relied on a mix of 60 forward primers for TCR Vbeta segments and 13 reverse primers for TCR Jbeta segments. The CDR3 region of rearranged TCR beta genes was amplified from genomic DNA with a multiplex PCR assay. On the Illumina HiSeq System, the amplified TCR beta libraries were sequenced as 87-base-pair reads. Per the original workflow: In a later analysis, tens of millions of unique TCR beta chains were counted across the 666 repertoires, and around 10 million of these chains were shared by at least two donors. Raw reads were error-corrected and collapsed into unique sequences by a nearest-neighbor algorithm in which closely related sequences were merged to remove PCR and sequencing errors. V, D and J gene segments were assigned by aligning CDR3 sequences to IMGT reference sequences. Each retained sequence needed at least a six-nucleotide match to both a V gene segment and a J gene segment. A rearrangement was called productive if the CDR3 had no stop codons and remained in frame with V and J, and every other rearrangement was called non-productive. CDR3 was defined according to IMGT convention as the region running from the second conserved V-encoded cysteine to the conserved J-encoded phenylalanine. The earlier analysis of 587 of the donors excluded sequences that lacked an unambiguous match to a single V gene segment. An earlier analysis of a few hundred of the donors called V segments functional above 56.7% productive rearrangements and segregating when the between-donor standard deviation exceeded 5%. To diagnose cytomegalovirus status from the catalog of TCR beta chain sequences, a statistical classification framework was built. In a later analysis, V and J genes were assigned by comparing TCR nucleotide sequences against IMGT/GENE-DB human TR gene sequences. In a later analysis, CDR3 sequences and most-parsimonious VDJ recombination scenarios were assigned using the TCRdist pipeline. In a later analysis, every TCR beta chain was defined by the combination of its CDR3 amino acid sequence and its V-gene family, and reads without a unique V-gene family were dropped. As a way to deal with suspected cross-contamination and a sequencing artifact, a later analysis dropped roughly 600 nucleotide sequences that were highly shared and had low generation probability. In a later analysis, a clonal expansion index was calculated for each public chain from normalized within-repertoire ranks of inferred template counts. A later analysis computed generation probabilities with a VDJ recombination model fitted to out-of-frame rearrangements, and checked the results against IGoR. A later analysis scored TCR-TCR, TCR-HLA and TCR-CMV co-occurrence with hypergeometric tests, applying a repertoire-size bias correction to TCR pairs. To estimate false discovery rates, a later analysis permuted the HLA or CMV assignments 20 times. In a later analysis, co-occurring TCRs were grouped using DBSCAN, with TCRdist sequence similarity added in when clustering inside HLA-allele-positive subsets. Co-occurrence clustering excluded repertoires with fewer than 30,000 or more than 120,000 public chains, plus five with anomalous nucleotide sharing. TCRdb's version of the immuneACCESS table is confined to in-frame rearrangements and falls short of the full clone set. An unresolved V gene accounts for under half of the shortfall where checked; the remainder is of unknown origin. That table is the source of V, J and clone size, and D and trimming were worked out from the DNA. The sample table shows about 140,000 clones, and 75% to 90% are seen once. The ten most abundant clones make up around 1.3% of the sample.

The sequencing sample was made of PBMCs. The chain joins TRBV29-1 to TRBJ2-5; the D region possibly corresponds to TRBD1 (6 bases align). The DNA matches TRBJ2-7 better at its end, which makes the J call doubtful. The clonotype comes from a female donor in good health and CMV-seronegative. The CDR3 protein sequence reads: CSVGRDTSYEQYF. The DNA sequence reads TGCAGCGTTGGACGGGACACCTCCTACGAGCAGTACTTC.